Sequencing of this TCR beta chain was carried out in a study of human T cells and chemical hapten exposure. Across the study: Small differences in pooled library volume mainly drove the variation in TCR yields per sample.

Each CDR3 protein gets one entry after TCRdb re-called the RACE reads with MiXCR. The table includes about 80,000 distinct CDR3 sequences, less than 15% detected once. This CDR3 is 14 amino acids long. Germline CDR1 and CDR2: KGHSH and LQKENI. V was pared by 3 bases and J by 3 bases, with 11 bases between. Stated time point: pre-sensitization, week 0. The treatment here: therapeutic diphenylcyclopropenone sensitization with weekly scalp DPC. The receptor's source is a woman between 45 and 65 years old with alopecia areata. Some clones in this sample may be carry-over from other donors' samples. The sample in question was whole blood, obtained in connection with sensitization to the hapten diphenylcyclopropenone (DPC). The chain has TRBV18 and TRBJ2-5, with TRBD1 as a possible D gene (6 bases). The CDR3 region has the DNA TGTGCCAGCTCACCTGGGACACCGGAAGAGACCCAGTACTTC. Translating it yields CASSPGTPEETQYF.